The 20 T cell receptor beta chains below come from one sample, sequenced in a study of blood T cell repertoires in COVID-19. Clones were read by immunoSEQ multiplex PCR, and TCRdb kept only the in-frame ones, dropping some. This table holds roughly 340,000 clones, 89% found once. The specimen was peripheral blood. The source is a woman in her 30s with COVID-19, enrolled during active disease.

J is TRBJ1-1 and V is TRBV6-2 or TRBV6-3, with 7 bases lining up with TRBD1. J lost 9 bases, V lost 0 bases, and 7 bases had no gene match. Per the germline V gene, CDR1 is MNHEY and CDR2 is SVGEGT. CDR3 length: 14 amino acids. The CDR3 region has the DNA TGTGCCAGCAGTTACTCCTTCGGGACAGCTCAAGCTTTCTTT. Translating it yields CASSYSFGTAQAFF.

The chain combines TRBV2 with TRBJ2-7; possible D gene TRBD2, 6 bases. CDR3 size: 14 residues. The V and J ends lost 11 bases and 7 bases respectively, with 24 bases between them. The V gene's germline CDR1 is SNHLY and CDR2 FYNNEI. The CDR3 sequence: CALAGQVQSGEQYF. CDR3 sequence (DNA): TGTGCCCTCGCGGGGCAGGTCCAAAGTGGGGAGCAGTACTTC.

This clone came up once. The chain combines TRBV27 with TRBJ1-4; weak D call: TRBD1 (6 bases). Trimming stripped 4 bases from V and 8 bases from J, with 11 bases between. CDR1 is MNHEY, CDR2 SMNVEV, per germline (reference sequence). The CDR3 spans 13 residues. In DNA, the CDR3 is TGTGCCAGCAGTTCCGGAAGGGGGGAAAAACTGTTTTTT. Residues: CASSSGRGEKLFF.

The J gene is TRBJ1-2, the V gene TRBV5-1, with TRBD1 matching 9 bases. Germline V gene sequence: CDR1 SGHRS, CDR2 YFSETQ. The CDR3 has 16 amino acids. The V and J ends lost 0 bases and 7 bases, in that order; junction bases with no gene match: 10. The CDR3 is CASSLDYNRGPRGYTF. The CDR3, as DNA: TGCGCCAGCAGCTTGGACTATAACAGGGGGCCGCGTGGCTACACCTTC. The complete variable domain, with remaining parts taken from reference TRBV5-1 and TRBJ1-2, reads KAGVTQTPRYLIKTRGQQVTLSCSPISGHRSVSWYQQTPGQGLQFLFEYFSETQRNKGNFPGRFSGRQFSNSRSEMNVSTLELGDSALYLCASSLDYNRGPRGYTFGSGTRLTVV.

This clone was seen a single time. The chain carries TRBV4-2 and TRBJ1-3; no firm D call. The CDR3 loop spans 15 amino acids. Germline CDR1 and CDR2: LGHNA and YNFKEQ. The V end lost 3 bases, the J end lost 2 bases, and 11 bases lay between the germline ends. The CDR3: CASSQTPGAGNTIYF. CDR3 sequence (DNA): TGTGCCAGCAGCCAGACCCCCGGGGCTGGAAACACCATATATTTT.

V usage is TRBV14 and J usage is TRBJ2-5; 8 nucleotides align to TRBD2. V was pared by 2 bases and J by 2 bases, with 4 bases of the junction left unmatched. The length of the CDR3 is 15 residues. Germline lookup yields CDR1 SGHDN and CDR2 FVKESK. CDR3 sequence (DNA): TGTGCCAGCAGCCAATTCCGCGGGGGGCAAGAGACCCAGTACTTC. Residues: CASSQFRGGQETQYF.

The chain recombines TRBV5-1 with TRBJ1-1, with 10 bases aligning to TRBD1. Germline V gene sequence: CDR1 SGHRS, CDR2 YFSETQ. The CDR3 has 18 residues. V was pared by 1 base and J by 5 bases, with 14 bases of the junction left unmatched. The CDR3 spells CASSLSQRTGTGATEAFF. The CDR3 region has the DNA TGCGCCAGCAGCTTGAGCCAGAGGACCGGGACAGGGGCTACTGAAGCTTTCTTT.

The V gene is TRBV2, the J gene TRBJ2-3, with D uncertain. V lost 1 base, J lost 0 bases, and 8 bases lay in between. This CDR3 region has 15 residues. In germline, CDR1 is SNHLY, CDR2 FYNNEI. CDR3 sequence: CASSEDGGSTDTQYF. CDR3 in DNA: TGTGCCAGCAGTGAAGACGGCGGAAGCACAGATACGCAGTATTTT.

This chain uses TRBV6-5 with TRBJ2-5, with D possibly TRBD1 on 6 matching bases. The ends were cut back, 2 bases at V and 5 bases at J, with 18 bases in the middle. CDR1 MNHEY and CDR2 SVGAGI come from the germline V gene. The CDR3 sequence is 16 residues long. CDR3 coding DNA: TGTGCCAGCAGTTACGCCCTAACCACAGGGTTGGAGACCCAGTACTTC. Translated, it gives CASSYALTTGLETQYF.

CDR3 sequence (DNA): TGCGCCAGCAGCTTGAATTTCAACGGGAACACTGAAGCTTTCTTT. It is translated as CASSLNFNGNTEAFF. This chain joins TRBV5-1 and TRBJ1-1; D is unclear. The CDR3 covers 15 residues. Trimming pared 1 base from V and 1 base from J, leaving 11 bases between. CDR1 SGHRS and CDR2 YFSETQ come from the germline V gene.

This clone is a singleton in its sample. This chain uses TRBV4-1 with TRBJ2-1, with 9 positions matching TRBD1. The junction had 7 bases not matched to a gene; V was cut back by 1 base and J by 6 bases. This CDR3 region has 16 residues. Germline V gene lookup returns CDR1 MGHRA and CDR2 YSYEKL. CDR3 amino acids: CASSQVRDRVGNEQFF. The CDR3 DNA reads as TGCGCCAGCAGCCAAGTCCGGGACAGGGTTGGCAATGAGCAGTTCTTC.

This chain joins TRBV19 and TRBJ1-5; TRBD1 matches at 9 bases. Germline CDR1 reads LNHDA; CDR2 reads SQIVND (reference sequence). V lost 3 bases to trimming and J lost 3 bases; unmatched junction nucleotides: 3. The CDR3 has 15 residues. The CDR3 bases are TGTGCCAGTAGTATCGGGGACAGGGACAATCAGCCCCAGCATTTT. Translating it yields CASSIGDRDNQPQHF.

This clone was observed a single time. As DNA, the CDR3 is TGTGCCACGAATTTCGGGACTTTCACAGATACGCAGTATTTT. This sequence encodes CATNFGTFTDTQYF. The chain couples TRBV2 to TRBJ2-3, with D maybe TRBD2 (6 bases). The CDR3 is 14 amino acids. CDR1 SNHLY and CDR2 FYNNEI come from the germline V gene. Deletions cut 10 bases from V and 2 bases from J, with 16 bases between.

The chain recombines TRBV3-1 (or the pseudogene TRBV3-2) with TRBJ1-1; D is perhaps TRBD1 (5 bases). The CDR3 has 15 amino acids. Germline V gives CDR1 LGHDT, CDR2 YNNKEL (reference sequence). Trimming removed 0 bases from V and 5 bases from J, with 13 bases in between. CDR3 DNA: TGTGCCAGCAGCCAAGATTTTCTCGGGGGGACTGAAGCTTTCTTT. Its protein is CASSQDFLGGTEAFF.

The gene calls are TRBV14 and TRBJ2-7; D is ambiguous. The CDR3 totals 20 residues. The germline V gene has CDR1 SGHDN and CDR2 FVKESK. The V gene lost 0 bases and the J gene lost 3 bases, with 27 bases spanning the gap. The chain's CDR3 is CASSQDRSTWLLADYYEQYV. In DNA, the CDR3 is TGTGCCAGCAGCCAAGATAGGTCGACGTGGCTTTTGGCGGATTACTACGAGCAGTACGTC.

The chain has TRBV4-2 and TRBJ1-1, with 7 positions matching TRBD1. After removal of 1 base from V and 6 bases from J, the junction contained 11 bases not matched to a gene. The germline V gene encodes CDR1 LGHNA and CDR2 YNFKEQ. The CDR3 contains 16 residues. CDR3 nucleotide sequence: TGTGCCAGCAGCCAAGCTGTGACAGGGAAGGGGGCTGAAGCTTTCTTT. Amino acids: CASSQAVTGKGAEAFF.

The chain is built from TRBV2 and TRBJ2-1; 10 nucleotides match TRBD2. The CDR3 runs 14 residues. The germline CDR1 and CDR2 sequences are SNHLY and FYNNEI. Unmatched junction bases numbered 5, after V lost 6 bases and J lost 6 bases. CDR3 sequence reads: CASSTSGNTNEQFF. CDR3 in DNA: TGTGCCAGCAGCACTAGCGGGAATACCAATGAGCAGTTCTTC.

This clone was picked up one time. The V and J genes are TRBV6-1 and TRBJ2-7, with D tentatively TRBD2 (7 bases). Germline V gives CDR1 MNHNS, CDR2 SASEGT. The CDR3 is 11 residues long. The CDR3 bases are TGTGCCAGCAGTGAGGAGGGGGGGGGAATGGTC. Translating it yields CASSEEGGGMV.

The CDR3 region is CASSLRGRPGTDTQYF. The CDR3 coding sequence is TGCGCCAGCAGCTTGAGGGGCCGTCCAGGCACAGATACGCAGTATTTT. This chain uses TRBV5-1 with TRBJ2-3; weak D call: TRBD1 (5 bases). Germline V gene data show CDR1 as SGHRS and CDR2 as YFSETQ. The CDR3 extends over 16 amino acids. Trimming left V 1 base short and J 1 base short, with 13 bases between.

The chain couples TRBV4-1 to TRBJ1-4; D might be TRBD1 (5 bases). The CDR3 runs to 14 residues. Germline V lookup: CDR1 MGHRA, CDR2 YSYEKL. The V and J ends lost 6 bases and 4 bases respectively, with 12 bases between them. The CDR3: CASSHDSLNEKLFF. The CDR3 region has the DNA TGCGCCAGCAGTCATGACAGCCTTAATGAAAAACTGTTTTTT.